This entry features one TCR beta chain sequence. This record belongs to a study of blood T cell repertoires in COVID-19. As processed by the authors: Reference gene primer amplification gave nucleated cell count estimates. This table comes from immunoSEQ multiplex PCR, and its TCRdb copy is limited to in-frame clones, with some not included. The DNA was the basis for D and trimming; V, J and clone size are from that table. The table has around 100,000 clones, around four fifths seen once. The CDR3 sequence is 16 residues long. Trimming pared 3 bases from V and 0 bases from J, leaving 12 bases between. Germline CDR1 KGHSH, CDR2 LQKENI.

The chain employs TRBV18 and TRBJ1-5; the D gene is possibly TRBD1 (6 bases). Specimen: peripheral blood. The receptor was isolated from a man aged 50 to 59 with active or convalescent COVID-19. The CDR3 loop reads CASSPRPRGSNQPQHF. The CDR3 coding sequence is TGTGCCAGCTCACCCCGGCCCAGGGGTAGCAATCAGCCCCAGCATTTT. Based on the CDR3 plus reference TRBV18 and TRBJ1-5, the full variable domain is NAGVMQNPRHLVRRRGQEARLRCSPMKGHSHVYWYRQLPEEGLKFMVYLQKENIIDESGMPKERFSAEFPKEGPSILRIQQVVRGDSAAYFCASSPRPRGSNQPQHFGDGTRLSIL.